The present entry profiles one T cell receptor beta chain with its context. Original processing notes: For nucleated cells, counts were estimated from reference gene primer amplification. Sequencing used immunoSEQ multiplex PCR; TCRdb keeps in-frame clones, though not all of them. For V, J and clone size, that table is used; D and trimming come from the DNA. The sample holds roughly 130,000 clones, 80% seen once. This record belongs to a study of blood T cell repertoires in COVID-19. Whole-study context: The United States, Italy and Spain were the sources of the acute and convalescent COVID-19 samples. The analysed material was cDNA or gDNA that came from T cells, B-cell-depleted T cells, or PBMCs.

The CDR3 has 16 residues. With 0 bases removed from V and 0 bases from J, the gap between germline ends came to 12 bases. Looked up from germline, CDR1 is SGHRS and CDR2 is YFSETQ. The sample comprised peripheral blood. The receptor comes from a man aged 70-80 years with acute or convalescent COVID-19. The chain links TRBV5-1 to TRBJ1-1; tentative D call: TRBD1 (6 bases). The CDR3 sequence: CASSLDSYRVNTEAFF. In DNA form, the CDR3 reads TGCGCCAGCAGCTTGGATTCTTACAGGGTGAACACTGAAGCTTTCTTT.